This T cell receptor beta chain stems from a study of cytomegalovirus exposure and HLA in healthy donors. General study findings and limits: Beyond CMV serostatus, there was no information to go on about immune exposure. Analyzed later, association rates of TCRs varied across HLA loci, with DRB1 most and HLA-C fewest.

The PCR employed 60 Vbeta primers together with 13 Jbeta primers. TCRdb keeps only in-frame clones here, not all; method: immunoSEQ multiplex PCR. The table shows fewer than 250,000 clones, with roughly four fifths occurring only once. The study sampled nominally healthy donors, though unrecorded immune exposures were likely. Details on this clone: Its antigen is as yet unknown. Distinct nucleotide sequences in the sample also encode this CDR3.

CDR1 and CDR2 from the germline V gene are SGHDN and FVKESK. The CDR3 is 12 amino acids. The germline V and J ends were trimmed by 1 base and 8 bases, with 8 bases remaining between them. Input material: PBMCs. The sequence was collected from a girl aged 2 to 10 in good health and CMV-seronegative. The rearrangement joins TRBV14 to TRBJ1-2; D is unclear. The DNA of the CDR3 is TGTGCCAGCAGCCAAGGAGGGTACGGCTACACCTTC. It encodes CASSQGGYGYTF.